A selection of T cell receptor beta chains follows, all from one sample in a study of shared clonotypes between healthy human individuals. Clones were read by immunoSEQ multiplex PCR, and TCRdb kept only the in-frame ones, dropping some. The data contain 400,000 to 600,000 clones, 70% to 80% of them singletons. The material sequenced was PBMCs. These receptors came from a woman in her thirties or forties in good health. Some clones in this sample may be carry-over from other donors' samples. Both conserved end residues are part of each CDR3. Fields, in order: V gene, J gene, D gene, CDR3 protein. A D gene is named only where the DNA matches it firmly.

V gene: TRBV5-1
J gene: TRBJ2-2
D gene: NA
CDR3 protein: CASSSDAPRAGELFF

V gene: TRBV7-8
J gene: TRBJ2-3
D gene: NA
CDR3 protein: CASSFLLSGGGTDTQYF

V gene: TRBV7-2
J gene: TRBJ2-7
D gene: NA
CDR3 protein: CASSSTRLKYEQYF

V gene: TRBV7-2
J gene: TRBJ2-7
D gene: TRBD2
CDR3 protein: CASSSLAGGSYEQYF

V gene: TRBV11-3
J gene: TRBJ2-1
D gene: NA
CDR3 protein: CASSLDRGSYNEQFF

V gene: TRBV28
J gene: TRBJ2-3
D gene: TRBD2
CDR3 protein: CATQRGGTDTQYF

V gene: TRBV7-3
J gene: TRBJ2-5
D gene: NA
CDR3 protein: CASSLRAQETQYF

V gene: TRBV7-9
J gene: TRBJ2-7
D gene: NA
CDR3 protein: CASSFLSGGSYEQYF

V gene: TRBV7-9
J gene: TRBJ2-2
D gene: TRBD1
CDR3 protein: CASNNKYPGQSTGELFF

V gene: TRBV28
J gene: TRBJ1-5
D gene: NA
CDR3 protein: CASSFAQHF

V gene: TRBV2
J gene: TRBJ2-5
D gene: NA
CDR3 protein: CASRTEAQETQYF

V gene: TRBV6-4
J gene: TRBJ2-3
D gene: NA
CDR3 protein: CASSDSAGPSDTQYF

V gene: TRBV5-1
J gene: TRBJ2-1
D gene: NA
CDR3 protein: CASSLGPGAYNEQFF

V gene: TRBV7-9
J gene: NA
D gene: TRBD1
CDR3 protein: CASSRTGDFYEQYF

V gene: TRBV7-9
J gene: TRBJ1-1
D gene: NA
CDR3 protein: CASSLTYTEAFF